The clone carrying this T cell receptor (beta chain) was recorded at least ten times. Its antigen is unidentified. From germline, CDR1 is SGHTS and CDR2 YDEGEE. After removal of 3 bases from V and 10 bases from J, the junction contained 0 bases not matched to a gene. CDR3 size: 10 residues. Time point meaning: sample taken at primary tumor resection. There were some 70 donors, all of them untreated patients with early-stage non-small cell lung cancer. Material for sequencing was whole RNA from tumor, nontumor lung or frozen PBMC, left unsorted. These data are taken from a study of spatial heterogeneity in lung cancer. Across the study: Alpha-chain sequences were consistently detected in smaller numbers than beta-chain sequences. The study's findings and limits: Mutation counts in tumors were tracked by counts of expanded intratumoral alpha and beta TCRs. The estimated TCR-seq coverage of tumor T cells amounted to about 7.4% when looking at alpha chains and less than 15% when looking at beta chains.

Using its own MiXCR run on the 5' RACE reads, TCRdb lists one record per CDR3 protein. The sample records some 23,000 distinct CDR3 sequences, 8.8% being singletons. The sequence came from a male donor with early-stage non-small cell lung cancer. V is TRBV5-8 and J is TRBJ2-5; 7 nucleotides align to TRBD2. The sample was lung tumor tissue, taken at surgery. CDR3 residues: CASSWGGQYF. CDR3 DNA: TGTGCCAGCAGCTGGGGGGGCCAGTACTTC.